The sequence of this T cell receptor beta chain was determined in a study of CD4 and CD8 cells across lung adenocarcinoma regions. TCRdb reanalysed the PCR reads using MiXCR and keeps one entry per CDR3 protein. The sample yields approximately 18,000 distinct CDR3 sequences, roughly half seen once. This clonotype was counted ten times or more. This sequence originates from a female donor with lung adenocarcinoma. The CD4 and CD8 labels of this study may be unreliable. The specimen was CD8+ T cells from the center of a lung tumor.

This chain's CDR3 is CASSIKVAGEADTQYF. CDR3 in DNA: TGTGCCAGCAGCATAAAGGTTGCGGGAGAAGCAGATACGCAGTATTTT. The chain carries TRBV7-6 and TRBJ2-3; 7 bases line up with TRBD2. The CDR3 has 16 amino acids. Germline V gives CDR1 SGHVS, CDR2 FNYEAQ. Trimming took 5 bases from V and 4 from J; bases not matched to a gene: 12.